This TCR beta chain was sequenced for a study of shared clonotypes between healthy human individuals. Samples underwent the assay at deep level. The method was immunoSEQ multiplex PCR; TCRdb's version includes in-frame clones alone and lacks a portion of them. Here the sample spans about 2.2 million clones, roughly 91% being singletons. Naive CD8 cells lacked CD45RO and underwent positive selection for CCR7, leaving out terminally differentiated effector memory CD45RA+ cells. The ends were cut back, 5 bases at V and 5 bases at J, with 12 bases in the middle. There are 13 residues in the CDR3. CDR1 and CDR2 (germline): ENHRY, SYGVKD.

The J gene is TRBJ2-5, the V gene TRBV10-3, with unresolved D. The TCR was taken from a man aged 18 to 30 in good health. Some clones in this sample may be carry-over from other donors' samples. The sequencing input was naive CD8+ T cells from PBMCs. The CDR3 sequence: CAISYNFRETQYF. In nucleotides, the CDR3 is TGTGCCATCAGTTACAATTTCAGGGAGACCCAGTACTTC.